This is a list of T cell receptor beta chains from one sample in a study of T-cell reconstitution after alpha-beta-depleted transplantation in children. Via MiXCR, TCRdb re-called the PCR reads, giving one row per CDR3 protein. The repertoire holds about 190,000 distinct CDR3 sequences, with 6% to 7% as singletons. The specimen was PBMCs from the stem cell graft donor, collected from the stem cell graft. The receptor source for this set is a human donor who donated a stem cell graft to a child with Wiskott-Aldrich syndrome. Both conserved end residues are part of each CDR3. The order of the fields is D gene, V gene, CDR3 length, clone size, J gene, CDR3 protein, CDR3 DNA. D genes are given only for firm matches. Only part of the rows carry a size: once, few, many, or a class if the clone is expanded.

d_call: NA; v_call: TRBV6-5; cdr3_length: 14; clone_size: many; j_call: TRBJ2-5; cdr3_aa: CASSLGRHQETQYF; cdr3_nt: TGTGCCAGCAGTTTGGGACGGCACCAAGAGACCCAGTACTTC
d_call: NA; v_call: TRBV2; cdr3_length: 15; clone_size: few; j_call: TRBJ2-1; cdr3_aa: CASAEGTLSYNEQFF; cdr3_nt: TGTGCCAGCGCTGAAGGGACCCTCTCCTACAATGAGCAGTTCTTC
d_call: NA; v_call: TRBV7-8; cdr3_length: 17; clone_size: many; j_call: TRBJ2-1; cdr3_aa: CASSLAPLWGNYNEQFF; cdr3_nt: TGTGCCAGCAGCTTAGCCCCGCTATGGGGAAACTACAATGAGCAGTTCTTC
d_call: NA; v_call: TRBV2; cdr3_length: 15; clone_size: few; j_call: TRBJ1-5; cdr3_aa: CASSVGKSYNQPQHF; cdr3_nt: TGTGCCAGCAGTGTGGGCAAATCCTATAATCAGCCCCAGCATTTT
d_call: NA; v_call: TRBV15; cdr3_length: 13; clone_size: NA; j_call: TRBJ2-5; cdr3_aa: CATSNSLEETQYF; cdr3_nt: TGTGCCACCAGCAATTCACTTGAAGAGACCCAGTACTTC
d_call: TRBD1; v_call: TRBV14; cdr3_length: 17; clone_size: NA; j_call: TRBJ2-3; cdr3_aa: CASSQLRGQLGTDTQYF; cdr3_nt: TGTGCCAGCAGCCAGCTAAGGGGACAGCTTGGAACAGATACGCAGTATTTT
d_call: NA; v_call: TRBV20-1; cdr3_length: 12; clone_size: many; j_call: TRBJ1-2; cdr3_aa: CSAGDGNYGYTF; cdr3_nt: TGCAGTGCTGGGGACGGAAACTATGGCTACACCTTC
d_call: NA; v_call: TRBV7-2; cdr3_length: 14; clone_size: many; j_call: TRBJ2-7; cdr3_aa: CASSWNRVSYEQYF; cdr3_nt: TGTGCCAGCAGCTGGAACAGGGTCTCCTACGAGCAGTACTTC
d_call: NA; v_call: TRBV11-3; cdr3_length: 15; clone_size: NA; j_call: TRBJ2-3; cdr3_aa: CASSLRGPGTDTQYF; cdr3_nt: TGTGCCAGCAGCTTACGGGGACCTGGCACAGATACGCAGTATTTT
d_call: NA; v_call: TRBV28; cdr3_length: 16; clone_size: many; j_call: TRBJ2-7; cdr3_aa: CASSPHIQGGFDEQYF; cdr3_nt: TGTGCCAGCAGCCCCCACATACAGGGAGGATTCGACGAGCAGTACTTC
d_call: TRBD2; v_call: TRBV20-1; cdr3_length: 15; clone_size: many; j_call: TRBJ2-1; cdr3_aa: CSATSGSAHYNEQFF; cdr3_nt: TGCAGTGCGACTAGCGGGAGTGCCCATTACAATGAGCAGTTCTTC
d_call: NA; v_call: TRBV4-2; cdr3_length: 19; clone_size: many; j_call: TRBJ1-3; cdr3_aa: CASSPRGQVPLSSGNTIYF; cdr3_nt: TGTGCCAGCAGCCCGCGGGGGCAGGTCCCACTTAGCTCTGGAAACACCATATATTTT
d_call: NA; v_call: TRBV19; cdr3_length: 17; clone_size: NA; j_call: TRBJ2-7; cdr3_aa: CASRQRRRDGASYEQYF; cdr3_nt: TGTGCCAGTAGACAGAGGCGCCGGGACGGGGCCTCCTACGAGCAGTACTTC
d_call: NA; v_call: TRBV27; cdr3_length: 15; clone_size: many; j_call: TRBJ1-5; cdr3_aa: CASSFQSGANQPQHF; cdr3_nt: TGTGCCAGCAGTTTCCAATCAGGAGCGAATCAGCCCCAGCATTTT
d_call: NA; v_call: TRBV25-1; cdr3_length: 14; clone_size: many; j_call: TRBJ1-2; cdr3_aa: CASSDLERNYGYTF; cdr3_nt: TGTGCCAGCAGTGATTTAGAGCGAAACTATGGCTACACCTTC
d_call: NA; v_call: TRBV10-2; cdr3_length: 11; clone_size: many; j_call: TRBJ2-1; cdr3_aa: CASSGGDSQFF; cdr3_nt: TGCGCCAGCAGTGGGGGGGACAGTCAGTTCTTC
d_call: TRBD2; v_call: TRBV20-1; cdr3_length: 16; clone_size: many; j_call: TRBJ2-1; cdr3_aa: CSAWTSGGDSYNEQFF; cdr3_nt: TGCAGTGCTTGGACTAGCGGGGGTGATTCCTACAATGAGCAGTTCTTC
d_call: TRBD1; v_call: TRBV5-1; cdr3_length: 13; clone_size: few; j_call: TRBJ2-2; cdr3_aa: CASSGGQGGELFF; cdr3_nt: TGCGCCAGCAGCGGCGGACAGGGCGGGGAGCTGTTTTTT
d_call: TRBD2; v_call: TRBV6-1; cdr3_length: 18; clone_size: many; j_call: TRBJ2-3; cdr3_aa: CASTQNAGLAGETDTQYF; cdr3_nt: TGTGCCAGCACACAAAACGCGGGACTAGCGGGAGAGACAGATACGCAGTATTTT
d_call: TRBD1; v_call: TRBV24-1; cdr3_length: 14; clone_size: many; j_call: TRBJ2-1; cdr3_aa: CATSKVTGGMKQFF; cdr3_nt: TGTGCCACCAGCAAGGTTACAGGGGGAATGAAGCAGTTCTTC
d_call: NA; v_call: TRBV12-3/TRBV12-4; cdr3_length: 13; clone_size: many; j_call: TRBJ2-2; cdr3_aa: CASSLRYTGELFF; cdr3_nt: TGTGCCAGCAGTTTAAGATACACCGGGGAGCTGTTTTTT
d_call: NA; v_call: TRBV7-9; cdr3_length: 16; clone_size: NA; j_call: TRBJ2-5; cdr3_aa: CASSSVGGSGGETQYF; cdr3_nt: TGTGCCAGCAGCTCAGTAGGTGGGAGTGGTGGTGAGACCCAGTACTTC
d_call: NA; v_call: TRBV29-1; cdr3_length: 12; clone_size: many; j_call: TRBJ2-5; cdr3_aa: CSVAGQQETQYF; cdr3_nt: TGCAGCGTTGCCGGACAGCAAGAGACCCAGTACTTC
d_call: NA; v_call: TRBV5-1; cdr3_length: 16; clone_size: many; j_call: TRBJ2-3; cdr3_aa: CASGGPKRSSTDTQYF; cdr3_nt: TGCGCCTCCGGGGGGCCCAAGAGGAGTAGCACAGATACGCAGTATTTT
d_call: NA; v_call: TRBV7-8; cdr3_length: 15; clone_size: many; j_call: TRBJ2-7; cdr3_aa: CASSLPGVTAYEQYF; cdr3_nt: TGTGCCAGCAGCTTACCGGGAGTAACGGCCTACGAGCAGTACTTC
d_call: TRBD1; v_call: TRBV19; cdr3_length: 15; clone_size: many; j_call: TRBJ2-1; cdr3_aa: CASSSTGGMYNEQFF; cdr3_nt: TGTGCCAGTAGTTCGACAGGGGGTATGTACAATGAGCAGTTCTTC
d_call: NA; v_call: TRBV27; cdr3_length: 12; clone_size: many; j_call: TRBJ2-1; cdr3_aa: CASNRGHNEQFF; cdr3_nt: TGTGCCAGCAACCGCGGTCACAATGAGCAGTTCTTC
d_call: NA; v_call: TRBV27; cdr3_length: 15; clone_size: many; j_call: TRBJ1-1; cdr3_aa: CASSLYFPRNTEAFF; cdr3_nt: TGTGCCAGCAGTTTATATTTCCCCCGGAACACTGAAGCTTTCTTT
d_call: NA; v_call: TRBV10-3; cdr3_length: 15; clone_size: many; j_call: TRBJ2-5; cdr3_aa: CAISGTLATGETQYF; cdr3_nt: TGTGCCATCAGTGGGACATTAGCGACGGGGGAGACCCAGTACTTC
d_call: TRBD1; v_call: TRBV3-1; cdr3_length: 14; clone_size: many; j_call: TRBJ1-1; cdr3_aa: CASSDRDRDTEAFF; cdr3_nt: TGTGCCAGCAGCGACCGGGACAGGGATACTGAAGCTTTCTTT
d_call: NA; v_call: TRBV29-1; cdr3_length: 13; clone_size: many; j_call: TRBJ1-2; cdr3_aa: CSVDPTGKDGYTF; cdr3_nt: TGCAGCGTTGATCCGACAGGAAAAGATGGCTACACCTTC
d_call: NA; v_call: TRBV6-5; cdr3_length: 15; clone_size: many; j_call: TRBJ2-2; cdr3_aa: CASSYLRGPTGELFF; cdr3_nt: TGTGCCAGCAGCTACCTTAGGGGACCCACCGGGGAGCTGTTTTTT
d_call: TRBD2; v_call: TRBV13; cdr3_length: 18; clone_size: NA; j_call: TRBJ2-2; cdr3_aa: CASSLQSRLAVVTGELFF; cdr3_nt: TGTGCCAGCAGTTTACAATCTCGACTAGCGGTTGTTACCGGGGAGCTGTTTTTT
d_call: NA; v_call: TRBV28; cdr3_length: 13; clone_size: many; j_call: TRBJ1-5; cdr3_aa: CASRWTVNQPQHF; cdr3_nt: TGTGCCAGCAGGTGGACAGTGAATCAGCCCCAGCATTTT
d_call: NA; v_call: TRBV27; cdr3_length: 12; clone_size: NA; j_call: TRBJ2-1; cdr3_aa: CASSYVVGEQFF; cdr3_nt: TGTGCCAGCAGTTACGTGGTCGGTGAGCAGTTCTTC
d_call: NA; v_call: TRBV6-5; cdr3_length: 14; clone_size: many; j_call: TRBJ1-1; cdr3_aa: CASSLITKFTEAFF; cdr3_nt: TGTGCCAGCAGCCTGATCACTAAGTTCACTGAAGCTTTCTTT
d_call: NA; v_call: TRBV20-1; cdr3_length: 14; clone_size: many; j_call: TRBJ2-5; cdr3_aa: CSAPGGAGVETQYF; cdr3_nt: TGCAGTGCCCCCGGGGGCGCAGGGGTGGAGACCCAGTACTTC
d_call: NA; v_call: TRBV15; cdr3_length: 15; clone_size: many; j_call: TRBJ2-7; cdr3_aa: CATSRDPGRSYEQYF; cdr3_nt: TGTGCCACCAGCAGAGATCCCGGGCGGTCCTACGAGCAGTACTTC
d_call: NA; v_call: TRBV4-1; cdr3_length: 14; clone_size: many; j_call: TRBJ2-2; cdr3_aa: CASSQVRRTGELFF; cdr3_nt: TGCGCCAGCAGCCAAGTTAGGCGCACCGGGGAGCTGTTTTTT
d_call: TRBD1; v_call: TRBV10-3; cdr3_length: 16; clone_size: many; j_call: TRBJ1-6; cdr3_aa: CAISDWQGAKNSPLHF; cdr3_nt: TGTGCCATCAGTGACTGGCAGGGGGCGAAGAATTCACCCCTCCACTTT
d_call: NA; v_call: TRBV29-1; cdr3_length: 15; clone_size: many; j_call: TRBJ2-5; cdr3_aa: CSVEFSRFSGETQYF; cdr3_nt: TGCAGCGTTGAATTCTCCAGGTTCTCGGGGGAGACCCAGTACTTC
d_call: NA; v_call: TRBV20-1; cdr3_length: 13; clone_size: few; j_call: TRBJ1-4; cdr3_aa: CSARGGGNEKLFF; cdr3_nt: TGCAGTGCCAGAGGGGGGGGGAATGAAAAACTGTTTTTT
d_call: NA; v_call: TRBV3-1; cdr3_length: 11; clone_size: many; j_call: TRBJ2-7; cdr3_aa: CASSQDAEQYF; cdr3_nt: TGTGCCAGCAGCCAAGATGCCGAGCAGTACTTC
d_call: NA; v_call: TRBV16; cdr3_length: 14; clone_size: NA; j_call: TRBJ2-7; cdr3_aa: CASSHTFLGYEQYF; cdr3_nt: TGTGCCAGCAGCCATACTTTTTTAGGCTACGAGCAGTACTTC
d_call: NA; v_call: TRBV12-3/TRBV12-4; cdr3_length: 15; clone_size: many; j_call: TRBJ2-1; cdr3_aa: CASSPGRGPRNEQFF; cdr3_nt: TGTGCCAGCAGTCCTGGGCGGGGTCCGAGGAATGAGCAGTTCTTC
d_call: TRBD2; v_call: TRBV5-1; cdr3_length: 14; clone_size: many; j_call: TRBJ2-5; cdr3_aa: CASSLGGFQETQYF; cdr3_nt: TGTGCCAGCAGTCTCGGGGGGTTCCAAGAGACCCAGTACTTC
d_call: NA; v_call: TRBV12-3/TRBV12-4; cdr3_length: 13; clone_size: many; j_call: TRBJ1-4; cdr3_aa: CASSTGGNEKLFF; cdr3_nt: TGTGCCAGCTCGACCGGGGGGAATGAAAAACTGTTTTTT
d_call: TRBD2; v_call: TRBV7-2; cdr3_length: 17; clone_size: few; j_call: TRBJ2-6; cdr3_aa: CASSLRGGLSGANVLTF; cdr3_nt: TGTGCCAGCAGCTTACGGGGGGGGCTGTCTGGGGCCAACGTCCTGACTTTC
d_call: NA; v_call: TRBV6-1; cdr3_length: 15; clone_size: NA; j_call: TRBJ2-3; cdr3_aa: CASKGGVTSTDTQYF; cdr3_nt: TGTGCCAGCAAGGGGGGAGTTACTAGCACAGATACGCAGTATTTT
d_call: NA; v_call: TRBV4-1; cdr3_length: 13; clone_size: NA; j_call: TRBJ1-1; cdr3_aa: CASSQEDGTKTFF; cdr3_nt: TGCGCCAGCAGCCAAGAAGACGGCACGAAGACTTTCTTT
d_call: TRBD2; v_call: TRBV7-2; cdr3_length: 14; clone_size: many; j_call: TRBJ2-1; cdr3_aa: CASSLVDGTSVHFF; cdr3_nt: TGTGCCAGCAGCTTAGTCGACGGGACTAGTGTTCATTTCTTC
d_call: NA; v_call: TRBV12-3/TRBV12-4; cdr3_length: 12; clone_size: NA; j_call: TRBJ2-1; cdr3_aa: CASSDRAREQFF; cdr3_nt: TGTGCCAGCAGTGACAGAGCAAGGGAGCAGTTCTTC
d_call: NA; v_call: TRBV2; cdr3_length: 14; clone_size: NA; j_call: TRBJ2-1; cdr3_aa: CASSPQGPRNEQFF; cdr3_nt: TGTGCCAGCAGTCCGCAGGGGCCGAGAAATGAGCAGTTCTTC
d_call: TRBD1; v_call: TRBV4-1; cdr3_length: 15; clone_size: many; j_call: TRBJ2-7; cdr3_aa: CASSRLPGQVYEQYF; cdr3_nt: TGCGCCAGCAGCCGCCTACCGGGACAGGTATACGAGCAGTACTTC
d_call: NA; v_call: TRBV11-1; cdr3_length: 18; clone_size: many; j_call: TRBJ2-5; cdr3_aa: CASSVGVFLEVNQETQYF; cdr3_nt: TGTGCCAGCAGCGTAGGGGTTTTCCTGGAAGTCAACCAAGAGACCCAGTACTTC
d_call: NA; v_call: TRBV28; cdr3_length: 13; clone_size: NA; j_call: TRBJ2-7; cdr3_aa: CASSLGIYNEQYF; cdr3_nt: TGTGCCAGCAGTTTAGGGATCTACAACGAGCAGTACTTC